The 23 T cell receptor beta chains presented below share a single source sample, sequenced in a study of CD8+ T cells in alopecia areata. The sample's treatment: oral pan-JAK inhibitor, 5-10 mg twice daily. The authors extracted RNA and reverse transcribed it into cDNA as the sequencing template. Method: immunoSEQ multiplex PCR; TCRdb's copy keeps in-frame clones and lacks some. This table has about 200,000 clones, roughly two fifths appearing once. Specimen: CD4+ T cells sorted from blood, collected between weeks 30 and 35, from a patient treated with tofacitinib. Every receptor here comes from a human donor with alopecia areata.

V gene TRBV6-5 combines with J gene TRBJ2-7; D remains unclear. Deletions cut 7 bases from V and 6 bases from J, with 13 bases between. The CDR3 has 12 amino acids. Per germline, CDR1 MNHEY and CDR2 SVGAGI. The CDR3 region is CASNSLEAEQYF. CDR3 DNA sequence: TGTGCCAGCAACAGCCTAGAAGCCGAGCAGTACTTC.

This clone was seen a few times. This chain joins TRBV18 and TRBJ2-6, with a tentative D call TRBD2 (6 bases). V lost 0 bases, J lost 2 bases, and 11 bases lay in between. Germline V gives CDR1 KGHSH, CDR2 LQKENI. This CDR3 is 17 amino acids long. CDR3 amino acids: CASSPPGLGPGANVLTF. DNA of the CDR3: TGTGCCAGCTCACCACCGGGACTCGGGCCTGGGGCCAACGTCCTGACTTTC.

CDR3 region: CASSQPLETQYF. As DNA, the CDR3 is TGCGCCAGCAGCCAGCCTCTAGAGACCCAGTACTTC. This sequence joins TRBV4-1 and TRBJ2-5; the D is unclear. Germline lookup yields CDR1 MGHRA and CDR2 YSYEKL. Trimming left V 3 bases short and J 4 bases short, with 6 bases between. CDR3 length: 12 residues.

The chain is built from TRBV14 and TRBJ2-1; the D call may be TRBD1 or TRBD2 (5 bases each). Germline CDR1 is SGHDN and CDR2 is FVKESK. CDR3 length equals 14 residues. The V gene lost 5 bases and the J gene lost 9 bases, with 17 bases spanning the gap. In DNA, the CDR3 is TGTGCCAGCAGCACGCGTCTAGAGGGGCTTGAGCAGTTCTTC. Residues: CASSTRLEGLEQFF.

This chain links TRBV20-1 with TRBJ2-7; D call uncertain. Germline CDR1 is DFQATT and CDR2 is SNEGSKA (reference sequence). The V gene lost 1 base and the J gene lost 6 bases, with 7 bases spanning the gap. CDR3 size: 11 residues. The chain's CDR3 is CSARAQGEQYF. The CDR3 coding sequence is TGCAGTGCTAGAGCCCAAGGCGAGCAGTACTTC.

The chain is built from TRBV4-1 and TRBJ2-7, with D uncertain. The V gene's germline CDR1 is MGHRA and CDR2 YSYEKL. This CDR3 spans 13 amino acids. Trimming cost V 2 bases and J 3 bases, with 8 bases left between them. This CDR3 is CASSQYGVYEQYF. The CDR3 bases are TGCGCCAGCAGCCAATATGGGGTCTACGAGCAGTACTTC.

The chain joins TRBV9 to TRBJ2-3; 7 bases align to TRBD1. The trim removed 4 bases at V and 0 bases at J, leaving 8 bases unmatched. This CDR3 spans 16 amino acids. The V gene's germline CDR1 is SGDLS and CDR2 YYNGEE. CDR3 amino acids: CASSFTGTVSTDTQYF. Written as DNA, the CDR3 is TGTGCCAGCAGCTTTACCGGGACAGTCAGCACAGATACGCAGTATTTT.

V gene TRBV11-2 combines with J gene TRBJ1-1; 8 bases line up with TRBD1. The germline V gene encodes CDR1 SGHAT and CDR2 FQNNGV. The CDR3 is 16 residues long. V shed 4 bases and J 3 bases; nucleotides not matched to a gene: 10. CDR3 in amino acids: CASSYSGGVRDTEAFF. CDR3 sequence (DNA): TGTGCCAGCAGCTACTCAGGGGGCGTGAGGGACACTGAAGCTTTCTTT.

This clone was recorded a few times. V is TRBV27 and J is TRBJ2-5; D unclear. The germline V gene has CDR1 MNHEY and CDR2 SMNVEV (reference sequence). The V end lost 5 bases, the J end lost 5 bases, and 12 bases lay between the germline ends. The CDR3 has 13 residues. The CDR3 coding sequence is TGTGCCAGCAGTCATCAACCATATGAGACCCAGTACTTC. It translates to CASSHQPYETQYF.

The CDR3 bases are TGTGCCACCAGCAGAGTAGGCAACTACAATGAGCAGTTCTTC. Residues: CATSRVGNYNEQFF. The V call is TRBV15, the J call TRBJ2-1; D is ambiguous. CDR3 length: 14 residues. Trimming stripped 1 base from V and 3 bases from J, with 7 bases between. Per the germline V gene, CDR1 is LNHNV and CDR2 is YYDKDF (reference sequence). The variable domain in full, with the rest retrieved from reference TRBV15 and TRBJ2-1, is DAMVIQNPRYQVTQFGKPVTLSCSQTLNHNVMYWYQQKSSQAPKLLFHYYDKDFNNEADTPDNFQSRRPNTSFCFLDIRSPGLGDTAMYLCATSRVGNYNEQFFGPGTRLTVL.

This clone was recorded many times. The chain combines TRBV7-2 with TRBJ2-7; 11 bases line up with TRBD2. The germline CDR1 and CDR2 sequences are SGHTA and FQGNSA. This CDR3 spans 16 amino acids. With V trimmed by 0 bases and J by 4 bases, 5 bases remained unmatched. The CDR3 coding sequence is TGTGCCAGCAGCTTAGCGAAACTAGCGGGAGCGTACGAGCAGTACTTC. Translation: CASSLAKLAGAYEQYF.

The chain uses TRBV18 and TRBJ2-1; D call uncertain. Between the trimmed V and J ends, which lost 1 base and 7 bases, there was a span of 5 bases. CDR3 length equals 12 residues. Germline V gives CDR1 KGHSH, CDR2 LQKENI. CDR3 coding DNA: TGTGCCAGCTCACCACTTAAGAATGAGCAGTTCTTC. This codes for CASSPLKNEQFF. The full variable domain, its missing parts supplied by reference TRBV18 and TRBJ2-1, is NAGVMQNPRHLVRRRGQEARLRCSPMKGHSHVYWYRQLPEEGLKFMVYLQKENIIDESGMPKERFSAEFPKEGPSILRIQQVVRGDSAAYFCASSPLKNEQFFGPGTRLTVL.

The V gene is TRBV18, the J gene TRBJ2-1; D unclear. With 6 bases removed from V and 1 base from J, the gap between germline ends came to 10 bases. The germline gives CDR1 KGHSH, CDR2 LQKENI. CDR3 length: 14 residues. CDR3 protein: CASSPSESYNEQFF. In DNA, the CDR3 is TGTGCCAGCTCCCCGTCAGAGTCCTACAATGAGCAGTTCTTC.

As DNA, the CDR3 is TGCGCCAGCAGCCCTACAGGGGGCATGGAAGAGACCCAGTACTTC. The encoded protein is CASSPTGGMEETQYF. V gene TRBV5-1 combines with J gene TRBJ2-5; 9 nucleotides align to TRBD1. Trimming cost V 4 bases and J 3 bases; bases outside gene matches: 7. The CDR3 loop spans 15 amino acids. Germline V gene sequence: CDR1 SGHRS, CDR2 YFSETQ.

CDR3 residues: CASSPGLSNNEQFF. The CDR3 DNA sequence: TGTGCCAGCAGCCCGGGACTTTCAAACAATGAGCAGTTCTTC. V usage is TRBV5-4 and J usage is TRBJ2-1; D possibly corresponds to TRBD2 (6 bases). Germline V gives CDR1 SGHNT, CDR2 YYREEE (reference sequence). Trimming shortened V by 4 bases and J by 5 bases, and 13 bases separated the two germline ends. This CDR3 comprises 14 residues.

The DNA for the CDR3 is TGCAGCGTTGACGGACAGGACAGGGCTTTTAGGGGCTACACCTTC. Encoded protein: CSVDGQDRAFRGYTF. V is TRBV29-1 and J is TRBJ1-2, with 8 positions matching TRBD1. The germline gives CDR1 SQVTM, CDR2 ANQGSEA. The CDR3 runs to 15 residues. J was trimmed by 8 bases and V by 3 bases; bases with no gene match: 14.

This clone was counted a few times. The chain combines TRBV6-5 with TRBJ1-4; a weak D match, TRBD1 (5 bases). Between the trimmed V and J ends, which lost 8 bases and 3 bases, there was a span of 13 bases. Germline CDR1 is MNHEY and CDR2 is SVGAGI. CDR3 length equals 14 residues. As DNA, the CDR3 is TGTGCCAGCGCCTCGGGGCTGCCTAATGAAAAACTGTTTTTT. Residues: CASASGLPNEKLFF.

The CDR3 nucleotides are TGTGCCAGCAGCTTACGGGGAGATGAAGCTTTCTTT. Residues: CASSLRGDEAFF. The gene calls are TRBV7-2 and TRBJ1-1; D is undetermined. Deletions cut 2 bases from V and 7 bases from J, with 8 bases between. This CDR3 contains 12 residues. In germline, CDR1 is SGHTA, CDR2 FQGNSA.

This chain joins TRBV18 and TRBJ1-5, with no clear D. V lost 6 bases to trimming and J lost 0 bases, with 9 bases between them. The CDR3 spans 14 residues. From germline, CDR1 is KGHSH and CDR2 LQKENI. The CDR3 sequence is CASSQDYSNQPQHF. As DNA, the CDR3 is TGTGCCAGCTCTCAGGATTATAGCAATCAGCCCCAGCATTTT.

The chain recombines TRBV11-2 with TRBJ2-4; D perhaps matches TRBD2 (6 bases). The CDR3 has 16 residues. The V gene lost 4 bases and the J gene lost 0 bases, with 13 bases spanning the gap. CDR1 is SGHAT, CDR2 FQNNGV, per germline. This chain's CDR3 is CASSWGLSIAKNIQYF. As DNA, the CDR3 is TGTGCCAGCAGCTGGGGACTTTCTATAGCCAAAAACATTCAGTACTTC.

This clone was recorded a few times. CDR3 residues: CASSGYGGTGELFF. In nucleotides, the CDR3 is TGTGCCAGCAGTGGCTACGGGGGCACCGGGGAGCTGTTTTTT. The chain links TRBV6-1 to TRBJ2-2; a possible D gene is TRBD2 (6 bases). Germline CDR1 MNHNS, CDR2 SASEGT. The CDR3 is 14 residues long. The V gene lost 4 bases and the J gene lost 4 bases, with 10 bases spanning the gap.

This clone was picked up a small number of times. The chain carries TRBV5-1 and TRBJ2-7, with D perhaps TRBD1 (5 bases). V lost 2 bases to trimming and J lost 3 bases, with 12 bases between them. The CDR3 is 14 amino acids. In germline, CDR1 is SGHRS, CDR2 YFSETQ. The CDR3 DNA sequence: TGCGCCAGCAGCTTTACCCAGGGTAACTACGAGCAGTACTTC. Protein: CASSFTQGNYEQYF.

This clone was seen a handful of times. DNA for the CDR3: TGTGCCAGCAACCCCCAGGGAGGATTGAACACCGGGGAGCTGTTTTTT. This codes for CASNPQGGLNTGELFF. The V and J genes are TRBV2 and TRBJ2-2, with D tentatively TRBD2 (6 bases). Trimming pared 7 bases from V and 1 base from J, leaving 16 bases between. The CDR3 extends over 16 amino acids. The V gene's germline CDR1 is SNHLY and CDR2 FYNNEI.